This T cell receptor beta chain stems from a study of T cell changes during pregnancy in multiple sclerosis. This CDR3 has 14 amino acids. V gave up 4 bases and J gave up 0 bases, with 9 bases separating them. CDR1 is MNHEY, CDR2 SMNVEV, per germline (reference sequence). Sequencing used immunoSEQ multiplex PCR; TCRdb keeps in-frame clones, though not all of them. The table has 75,000 to 95,000 clones, 91% seen once. This clone was detected only a few times. The chain has TRBV27 and TRBJ1-1, with D hard to call. The sample consisted of peripheral blood, taken before pregnancy. The receptor's source is a female donor with multiple sclerosis, enrolled in a pregnancy study. The CDR3 DNA reads as TGTGCCAGCAGTTACGGTCAATTGAACACTGAAGCTTTCTTT. Its translation is CASSYGQLNTEAFF.